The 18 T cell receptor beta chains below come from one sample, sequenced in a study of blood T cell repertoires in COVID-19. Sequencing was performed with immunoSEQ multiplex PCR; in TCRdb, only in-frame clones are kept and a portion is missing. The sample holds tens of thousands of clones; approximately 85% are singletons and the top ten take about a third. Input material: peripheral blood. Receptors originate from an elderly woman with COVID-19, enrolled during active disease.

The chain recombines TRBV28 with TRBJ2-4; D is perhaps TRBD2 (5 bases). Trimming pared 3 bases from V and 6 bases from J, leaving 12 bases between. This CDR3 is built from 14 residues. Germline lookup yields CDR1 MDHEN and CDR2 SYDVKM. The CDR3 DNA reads TGTGCCAGCAGTTTCCCAAAAGCGGCAAACATTCAGTACTTC. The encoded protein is CASSFPKAANIQYF.

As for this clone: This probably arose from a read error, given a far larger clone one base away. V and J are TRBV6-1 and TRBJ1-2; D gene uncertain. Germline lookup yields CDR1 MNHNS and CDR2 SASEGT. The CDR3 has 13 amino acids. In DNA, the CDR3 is TGTGCCAGCTGTGAAGGGAGTGGCTATGGCTACACCTTC. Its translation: CASCEGSGYGYTF.

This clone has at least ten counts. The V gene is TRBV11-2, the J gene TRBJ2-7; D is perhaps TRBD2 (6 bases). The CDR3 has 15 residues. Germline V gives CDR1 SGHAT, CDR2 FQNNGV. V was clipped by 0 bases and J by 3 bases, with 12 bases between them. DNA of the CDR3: TGTGCCAGCAGCTTAGATCTTGGGGGGTTCTACGAGCAGTACTTC. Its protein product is CASSLDLGGFYEQYF.

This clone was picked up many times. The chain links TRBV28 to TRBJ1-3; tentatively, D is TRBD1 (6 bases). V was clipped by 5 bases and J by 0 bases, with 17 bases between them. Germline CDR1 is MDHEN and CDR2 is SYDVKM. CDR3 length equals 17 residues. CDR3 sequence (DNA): TGTGCCAGCAGTGTAACAGGGTCGACCCTCTCTGGAAACACCATATATTTT. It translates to CASSVTGSTLSGNTIYF.

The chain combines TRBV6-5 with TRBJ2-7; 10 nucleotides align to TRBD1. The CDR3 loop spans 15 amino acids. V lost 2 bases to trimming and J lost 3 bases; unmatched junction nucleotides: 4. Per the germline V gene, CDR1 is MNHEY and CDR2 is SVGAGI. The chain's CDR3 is CASSYADRGVYEQYF. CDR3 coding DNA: TGTGCCAGCAGTTACGCGGACAGGGGGGTCTACGAGCAGTACTTC.

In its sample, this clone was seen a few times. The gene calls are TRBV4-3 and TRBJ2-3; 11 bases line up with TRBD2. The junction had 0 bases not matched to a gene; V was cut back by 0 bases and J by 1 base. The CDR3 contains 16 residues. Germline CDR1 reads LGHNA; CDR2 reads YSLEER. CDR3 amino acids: CASSQELAGGTDTQYF. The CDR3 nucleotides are TGCGCCAGCAGCCAAGAACTAGCGGGAGGCACAGATACGCAGTATTTT.

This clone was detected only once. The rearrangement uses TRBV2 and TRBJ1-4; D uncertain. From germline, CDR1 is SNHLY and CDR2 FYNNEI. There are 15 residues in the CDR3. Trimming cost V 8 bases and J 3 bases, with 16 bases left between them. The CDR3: CASLEGGHANEKLFF. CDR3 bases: TGTGCCAGCCTGGAAGGAGGGCATGCTAATGAAAAACTGTTTTTT.

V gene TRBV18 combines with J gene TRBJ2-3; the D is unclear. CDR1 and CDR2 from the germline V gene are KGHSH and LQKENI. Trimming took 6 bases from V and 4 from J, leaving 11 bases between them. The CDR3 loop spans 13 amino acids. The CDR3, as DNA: TGTGCCAGCTCGTCGAGCCTCGCAGATACGCAGTATTTT. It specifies CASSSSLADTQYF.

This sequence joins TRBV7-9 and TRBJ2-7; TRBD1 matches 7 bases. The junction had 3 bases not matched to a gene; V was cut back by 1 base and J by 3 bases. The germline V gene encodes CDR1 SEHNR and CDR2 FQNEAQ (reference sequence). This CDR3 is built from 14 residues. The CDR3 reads CASSLVGTVYEQYF. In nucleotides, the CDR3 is TGTGCCAGCAGCTTAGTCGGGACAGTCTACGAGCAGTACTTC.

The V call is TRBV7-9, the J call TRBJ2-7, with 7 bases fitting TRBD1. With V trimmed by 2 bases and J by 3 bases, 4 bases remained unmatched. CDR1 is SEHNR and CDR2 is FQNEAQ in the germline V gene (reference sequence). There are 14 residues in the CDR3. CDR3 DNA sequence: TGTGCCAGCAGCTTAACAGGGGTCCTCTACGAGCAGTACTTC. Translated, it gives CASSLTGVLYEQYF.

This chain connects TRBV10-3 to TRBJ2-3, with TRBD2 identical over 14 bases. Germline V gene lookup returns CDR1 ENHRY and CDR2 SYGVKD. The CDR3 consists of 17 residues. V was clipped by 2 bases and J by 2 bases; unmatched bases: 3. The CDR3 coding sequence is TGTGCCATCAGTGAGGGGACTAGCGGGGGCTTCACAGATACGCAGTATTTT. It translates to CAISEGTSGGFTDTQYF.

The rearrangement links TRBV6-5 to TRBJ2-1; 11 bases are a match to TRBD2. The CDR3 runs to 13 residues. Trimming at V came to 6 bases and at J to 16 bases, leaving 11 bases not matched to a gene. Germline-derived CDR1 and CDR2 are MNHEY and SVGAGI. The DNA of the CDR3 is TGTGCCAGCAGGACTAGCGGGACGATAAAGCTTTTCTTC. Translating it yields CASRTSGTIKLFF.

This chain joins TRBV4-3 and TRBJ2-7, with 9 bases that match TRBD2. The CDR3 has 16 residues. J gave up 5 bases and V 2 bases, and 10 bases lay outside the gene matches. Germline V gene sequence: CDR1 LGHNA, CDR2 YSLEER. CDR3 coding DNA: TGCGCCAGCAGCCAATCCCCCGCGGGAGGGCTTAACGAGCAGTACTTC. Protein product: CASSQSPAGGLNEQYF.

CDR3 DNA: TGTGCCAGCAGTACCCAGGGGGGTCCGGACGAGCAGTACTTC. Its protein product is CASSTQGGPDEQYF. The chain combines TRBV6-5 with TRBJ2-7, with D tentatively TRBD1 (7 bases). The germline gives CDR1 MNHEY, CDR2 SVGAGI. V dropped 5 bases and J dropped 5 bases, with 16 bases sitting between them. The CDR3 length is 14 residues.

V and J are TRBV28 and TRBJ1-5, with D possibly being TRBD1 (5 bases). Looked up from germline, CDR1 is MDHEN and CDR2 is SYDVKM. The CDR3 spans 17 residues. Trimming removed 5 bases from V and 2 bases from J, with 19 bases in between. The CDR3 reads CASSPLPGRSGNQPQHF. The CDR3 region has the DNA TGTGCCAGCAGTCCCCTCCCAGGGAGGAGCGGCAATCAGCCCCAGCATTTT.

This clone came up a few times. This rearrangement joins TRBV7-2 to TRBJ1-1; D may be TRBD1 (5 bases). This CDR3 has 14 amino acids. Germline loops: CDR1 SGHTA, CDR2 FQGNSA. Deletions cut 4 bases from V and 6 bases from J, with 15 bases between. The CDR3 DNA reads TGTGCCAGCAGCTCCGGTTTAGGGGTCTCTGAAGCTTTCTTT. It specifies CASSSGLGVSEAFF.

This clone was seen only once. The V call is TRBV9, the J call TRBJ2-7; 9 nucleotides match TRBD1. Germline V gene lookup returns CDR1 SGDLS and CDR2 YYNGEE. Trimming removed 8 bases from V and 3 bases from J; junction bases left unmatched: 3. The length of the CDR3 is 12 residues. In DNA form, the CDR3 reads TGTGCCAGTGGACAGGGGTACTACGAGCAGTACTTC. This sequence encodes CASGQGYYEQYF. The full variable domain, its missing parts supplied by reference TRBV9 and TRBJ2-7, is DSGVTQTPKHLITATGQRVTLRCSPRSGDLSVYWYQQSLDQGLQFLIQYYNGEERAKGNILERFSAQQFPDLHSELNLSSLELGDSALYFCASGQGYYEQYFGPGTRLTVT.

The CDR3 reads CASSPDRWTYEQYF. The CDR3 DNA reads as TGTGCCAGCAGCCCAGACAGGTGGACTTACGAGCAGTACTTC. The chain is built from TRBV7-2 and TRBJ2-7, with D maybe TRBD1 (6 bases). V lost 5 bases, J lost 4 bases, and 15 bases lay in between. This CDR3 comprises 14 residues. The germline V gene has CDR1 SGHTA and CDR2 FQGNSA.